These 20 T cell receptor beta chains share one sample of origin, sequenced in a study of cytotoxic CD8 clonotypes in ibrutinib-treated CLL. TCRdb's copy holds only in-frame clones and misses some; the assay was immunoSEQ multiplex PCR. The sample includes approximately 45,000 clones, about 69% of them seen just once. The sample consisted of PBMCs, taken after 24 months of ibrutinib treatment. The source of these receptors is a human donor with chronic lymphocytic leukemia.

The rearrangement uses TRBV10-3 and TRBJ2-1; 9 nucleotides line up with TRBD2. This CDR3 has 14 amino acids. Germline loops: CDR1 ENHRY, CDR2 SYGVKD. CDR3 protein: CVTGGGGARNEQFF. The CDR3 region has the DNA TGTGTGACCGGAGGCGGGGGGGCGAGGAATGAGCAGTTCTTC.

This clone came up once. V gene TRBV6-6 combines with J gene TRBJ2-5; 8 positions agree with TRBD1. The J call could be wrong; TRBJ2-7 is a better fit for the DNA end. Germline-derived CDR1 and CDR2 are MNHNY and SVGAGI (reference sequence). The CDR3 runs 16 residues. The CDR3 bases are TGTGCCAGCAGTTACACAGACAGGGGCCGCCCCTACGAGCAGTACTTC. Translated: CASSYTDRGRPYEQYF.

The chain carries TRBV14 and TRBJ2-2, with 8 bases lining up with TRBD2. V lost 0 bases, J lost 1 base, and 7 bases stayed unmatched. CDR3 length equals 18 residues. The germline CDR1 and CDR2 sequences are SGHDN and FVKESK. The CDR3 here is CASSQDPRGLENTGELFF. CDR3 DNA: TGTGCCAGCAGCCAAGATCCACGGGGACTAGAGAACACCGGGGAGCTGTTTTTT. The whole variable domain, filled in from reference TRBV14 and TRBJ2-2, reads EAGVTQFPSHSVIEKGQTVTLRCDPISGHDNLYWYRRVMGKEIKFLLHFVKESKQDESGMPNNRFLAERTGGTYSTLKVQPAELEDSGVYFCASSQDPRGLENTGELFFGEGSRLTVL.

This rearrangement joins TRBV28 to TRBJ1-4; the match to TRBD1 covers 9 bases. V was pared by 8 bases and J by 7 bases, with 8 bases of the junction left unmatched. Germline V gives CDR1 MDHEN, CDR2 SYDVKM. There are 14 residues in the CDR3. CDR3 in amino acids: CASHRGTGIEKLFF. DNA of the CDR3: TGTGCCAGCCATCGCGGGACAGGGATTGAAAAACTGTTTTTT. The variable domain in full, completed from reference TRBV28 and TRBJ1-4, reads DVKVTQSSRYLVKRTGEKVFLECVQDMDHENMFWYRQDPGLGLRLIYFSYDVKMKEKGDIPEGYSVSREKKERFSLILESASTNQTSMYLCASHRGTGIEKLFFGSGTQLSVL.

This chain uses TRBV7-9 with TRBJ1-4; the match to TRBD1 covers 8 bases. V was clipped by 0 bases and J by 6 bases; unmatched bases: 3. This CDR3 is built from 15 residues. Looked up from germline, CDR1 is SEHNR and CDR2 is FQNEAQ (reference sequence). The CDR3 DNA reads as TGTGCCAGCAGCTTAGCGGGACAGGCCCATGAAAAACTGTTTTTT. Protein sequence: CASSLAGQAHEKLFF.

The chain combines TRBV5-4 with TRBJ2-4; 8 positions agree with TRBD2. With 0 bases clipped from V and 1 base from J, the junction kept 6 bases outside the gene matches. CDR3 length: 17 residues. The germline V gene has CDR1 SGHNT and CDR2 YYREEE (reference sequence). The CDR3 DNA reads TGTGCCAGCAGCTTGGCCATGCGGGAGGTTGCCAAAAACATTCAGTACTTC. Residues: CASSLAMREVAKNIQYF. Full variable domain (remainder filled in from reference TRBV5-4 and TRBJ2-4): ETGVTQSPTHLIKTRGQQVTLRCSSQSGHNTVSWYQQALGQGPQFIFQYYREEENGRGNFPPRFSGLQFPNYSSELNVNALELDDSALYLCASSLAMREVAKNIQYFGAGTRLSVL.

The chain uses TRBV7-6 and TRBJ2-7; 8 nucleotides align to TRBD2. Germline CDR1 reads SGHVS; CDR2 reads FNYEAQ. This CDR3 is built from 14 residues. The J segment lost 4 bases and the V segment lost 2 bases, leaving 4 bases of the junction unmatched. CDR3 protein: CASSLIAGGYEQYF. CDR3 in DNA: TGTGCCAGCAGCTTAATCGCGGGAGGTTACGAGCAGTACTTC.

There are a few counts of this clone. The genes are TRBV28 and TRBJ1-5, with a weak D call TRBD1 (5 bases). The germline V gene encodes CDR1 MDHEN and CDR2 SYDVKM. V was clipped by 7 bases and J by 5 bases, with 18 bases between them. CDR3 size: 15 residues. The CDR3 here is CASTPLRGEDQPQHF. DNA of the CDR3: TGTGCCAGCACCCCTTTAAGGGGTGAGGATCAGCCCCAGCATTTT.

This clone has at least ten counts. V is TRBV7-2 and J is TRBJ2-7, with a possible D match to TRBD2 (5 bases). Trimming removed 5 bases at V and 4 bases at J, with 15 bases between. CDR1 is SGHTA, CDR2 FQGNSA, per germline. The CDR3 is 14 amino acids. Written as DNA, the CDR3 is TGTGCCAGCAGCACCACCCCGGGAATTTACGAGCAGTACTTC. Translated, it gives CASSTTPGIYEQYF.

V is TRBV19 and J is TRBJ2-3; D perhaps matches TRBD2 (5 bases). The germline gives CDR1 LNHDA, CDR2 SQIVND (reference sequence). The CDR3 length is 18 residues. V was pared by 5 bases and J by 2 bases, with 23 bases between. The DNA for the CDR3 is TGTGCCAGTAGTTCGCCGGGATACAGCTTTTCCACCACAGATACGCAGTATTTT. It yields the protein CASSSPGYSFSTTDTQYF.

This clone has a count of ten or more. J is TRBJ2-5 and V is TRBV2; 7 bases align to TRBD1. This CDR3 is 17 amino acids long. CDR1 and CDR2 (germline): SNHLY, FYNNEI. Trimming took 5 bases from V and 5 from J; bases not matched to a gene: 17. In DNA, the CDR3 is TGTGCCAGCAGTCCAACCTTGGGAACAGGGGTAGGGGAGACCCAGTACTTC. Translated: CASSPTLGTGVGETQYF.

This clone was counted a single time. The genes are TRBV11-3 and TRBJ2-3, with a weak D call TRBD2 (5 bases). Trimming took 4 bases from V and 0 from J, leaving 11 bases between them. The CDR3 runs to 15 residues. Germline CDR1 reads SGHNT; CDR2 reads YENEEA. The CDR3 spells CASSSSGGSTDTQYF. CDR3 DNA sequence: TGTGCCAGCAGCTCCTCTGGCGGGAGCACAGATACGCAGTATTTT.

In its sample, this clone was seen a few times. The chain joins TRBV5-5 to TRBJ2-6; no firm D call. Trimming stripped 2 bases from V and 2 bases from J, with 8 bases between. The V gene's germline CDR1 is SGHKS and CDR2 YYEKEE (reference sequence). The CDR3 runs 15 residues. CDR3 in amino acids: CASSFLETGANVLTF. The CDR3 DNA reads TGTGCCAGCAGCTTTCTAGAGACTGGGGCCAACGTCCTGACTTTC.

This clone was detected only a few times. The chain has TRBV19 and TRBJ1-2; the D is unclear. The germline CDR1 and CDR2 sequences are LNHDA and SQIVND (reference sequence). CDR3 length: 13 amino acids. V was cut by 1 base and J by 7 bases, with 10 bases left in between. The CDR3 region has the DNA TGTGCCAGTAGTATAGTCGGACTGAGTGGCTACACCTTC. It encodes CASSIVGLSGYTF.

This chain joins TRBV7-6 and TRBJ2-1; TRBD1 agrees at 10 bases. The CDR3 runs 19 residues. Germline values: CDR1 SGHVS, CDR2 FNYEAQ. With V trimmed by 0 bases and J by 0 bases, 8 bases remained unmatched. CDR3 sequence (DNA): TGTGCCAGCAGCTTAGCGCCGGGACAGGGGATTGGCTCCTACAATGAGCAGTTCTTC. It encodes CASSLAPGQGIGSYNEQFF. Full variable domain (remainder filled in from reference TRBV7-6 and TRBJ2-1): GAGVSQSPRYKVTKRGQDVALRCDPISGHVSLYWYRQALGQGPEFLTYFNYEAQQDKSGLPNDRFSAERPEGSISTLTIQRTEQRDSAMYRCASSLAPGQGIGSYNEQFFGPGTRLTVL.

This clone showed up just a few times. The chain employs TRBV9 and TRBJ1-2, with D uncertain. The ends were cut back, 4 bases at V and 3 bases at J, with 13 bases in the middle. CDR1 and CDR2 (germline): SGDLS, YYNGEE. The CDR3 totals 14 residues. The CDR3 here is CASSPSTSYYGYTF. CDR3 sequence (DNA): TGTGCCAGCAGCCCTTCCACTAGTTACTATGGCTACACCTTC.

CDR3 region: CASSQVTGAYNEQFF. For the CDR3, the DNA is TGTGCCAGCAGCCAAGTTACGGGGGCCTACAATGAGCAGTTCTTC. This chain joins TRBV14 and TRBJ2-1; possible D gene TRBD2, 6 bases. The V gene's germline CDR1 is SGHDN and CDR2 FVKESK. The V end lost 1 base, the J end lost 2 bases, and 9 bases lay between the germline ends. The CDR3 is 15 amino acids.

The chain uses TRBV5-4 and TRBJ2-5, with no clear D. The CDR3 is 17 amino acids. CDR1 SGHNT and CDR2 YYREEE come from the germline V gene (reference sequence). The V end was cut by 0 bases, the J end by 1 base, with 16 bases between. CDR3 in DNA: TGTGCCAGCAGCTTGGGGGGAATGGGCCCCTCCCAAGAGACCCAGTACTTC. Translation gives CASSLGGMGPSQETQYF.

There are a few counts of this clone. The chain joins TRBV5-1 to TRBJ1-6, with 7 bases lining up with TRBD1. The germline CDR1 and CDR2 sequences are SGHRS and YFSETQ. The CDR3 has 15 amino acids. V lost 4 bases and J lost 5; bases outside the gene matches: 6. The CDR3 sequence is CASSPGTADNSPLHF. The CDR3 DNA sequence: TGCGCCAGCAGCCCCGGGACAGCCGATAATTCACCCCTCCACTTT.

This chain uses TRBV2 with TRBJ2-1; D uncertain. The CDR3 is made up of 13 amino acids. From germline, CDR1 is SNHLY and CDR2 FYNNEI. Trimming removed 1 base from V and 7 bases from J, with 8 bases in between. The CDR3 coding sequence is TGTGCCAGCAGTGAAGAACTTTGGAATGAGCAGTTCTTC. It specifies CASSEELWNEQFF. The variable domain in full, completed from reference TRBV2 and TRBJ2-1, reads EPEVTQTPSHQVTQMGQEVILRCVPISNHLYFYWYRQILGQKVEFLVSFYNNEISEKSEIFDDQFSVERPDGSNFTLKIRSTKLEDSAMYFCASSEELWNEQFFGPGTRLTVL.